The clone carrying this TCR beta chain occurred a few times. The sample belongs to a study of T-cell reconstitution after alpha-beta-depleted transplantation in children. Researchers prepared the TCRbeta library using unique molecular identifiers, the study reports. Using its own MiXCR run on the PCR reads, TCRdb lists one record per CDR3 protein. The sample yields approximately 490,000 distinct CDR3 sequences, around 13% seen once. Germline values: CDR1 MNHEY, CDR2 SVGEGT. After removal of 5 bases from V and 0 bases from J, the junction contained 19 bases not matched to a gene. The CDR3 is 20 residues long.

This TCR derives from a human donor who donated a stem cell graft to a child with combined immunodeficiency. Sample: PBMCs from the stem cell graft donor, taken from the stem cell graft. The V call is TRBV6-2 or TRBV6-3, the J call TRBJ2-1, with 7 bases matching TRBD2. CDR3 coding DNA: TGTGCCAGCAGTCTAGGGGTCCCTAGGCGGGAGTGGGACTCCTACAATGAGCAGTTCTTC. Its translation is CASSLGVPRREWDSYNEQFF.